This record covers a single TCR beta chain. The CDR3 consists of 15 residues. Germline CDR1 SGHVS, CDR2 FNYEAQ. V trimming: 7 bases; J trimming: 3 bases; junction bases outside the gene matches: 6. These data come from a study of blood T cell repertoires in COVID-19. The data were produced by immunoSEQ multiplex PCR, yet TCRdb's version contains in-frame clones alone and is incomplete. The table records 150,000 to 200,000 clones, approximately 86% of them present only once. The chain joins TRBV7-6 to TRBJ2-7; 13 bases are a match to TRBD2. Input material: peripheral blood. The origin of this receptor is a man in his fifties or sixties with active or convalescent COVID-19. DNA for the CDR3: TGTGCCAGCACCCTCGGGACTAGCGGGGACTACGAGCAGTACTTC. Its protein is CASTLGTSGDYEQYF.